Below, one TCR beta chain is given with its context. Its binding antigen is unknown. This specimen's time point label, per the study, means: baseline before first vaccination. The vaccinee samples were drawn from two UK trials, COV001 and COV002, one of which was a single-blind randomized controlled phase 2/3 trial testing AZD1222 (ChAdOx1 nCoV-19) in healthy adults. For TCRbeta chain sequencing, PBMC samples were collected from trial participants at day 0 and at day 28 after the second dose. The CDR3 regions of human TCRbeta chains were subjected to immunosequencing. The paper's processing steps were these. Repertoire TCRs were checked for matches against a reference library of SARS-CoV-2-specific TCRs that had been generated using the MIRA antigen-specificity platform. Breadth was defined as the fraction of unique TCRs that were SARS-CoV-2-associated. Depth was defined as the fraction of total T cells that were SARS-CoV-2-associated. Using the MIRA data, each spike-specific TCR was assigned both to the spike region to which the TCR was reactive and to a CD4 or CD8 class. Log10-transformed breadth and depth values were compared by one-way ANOVA with Sidak's multiple comparisons tests. Entries here come from immuneACCESS through TCRdb and include only in-frame sequences with V and J called. Some clones fail to appear in such tables; in the studies checked, an unresolved V gene covers under half of the shortfall, and the cause of the remainder is unknown. V and J calls and clone size come straight from that table; D and trimming were deduced from the DNA. This specimen's table enumerates over 140,000 clones. The ten largest account for about 2.2% of the sample.

This record belongs to a study of T cell responses to AZD1222 COVID-19 vaccine (dated by TCRdb to the early 2020s). The study in broad terms: A total of 230 to 250 trial participants underwent TCR sequencing, of whom 200 to 220 had received two doses of AZD1222 and approximately 25 had received two doses of the MenACWY control vaccine. Enrollment into the trials was organized by age into subgroups of 18-55, 56-69 and 70-plus years, and those subgroups contained roughly 140, 27 and 60 TCR-sequenced participants, respectively.

Summary of the overall study and its limitations: The 56-69-year group was small, and its depth increase did not reach significance, likely because of low power. Because no samples from the day 14 peak response were available, repertoires could be characterized only after the peak T cell response. Only five to seven AZD1222 recipients were SARS-CoV-2 seropositive at baseline, limiting conclusions about previously exposed vaccinees. After two AZD1222 doses, spike-specific TCR breadth and depth were significantly higher than at day 0 and than in MenACWY recipients. Most participants were white British and females outnumbered males, and the authors suggested that clonal diversity may have been underestimated. Reportedly, almost half of the unique spike-specific TCRs recognized epitopes lying outside the regions that are mutated in the B.1.351 and B.1.1.7 variants. The whole spike protein was spanned by vaccine-associated CD4 TCRs, and dominant responses were seen in regions 160-218 and 743-854.

Including the terminal cysteine and phenylalanine, the CDR3 comprises 16 residues. Only CDR3 DNA remains: 48 bases, in frame from the first base. V is cut back by 1 base and J by 9 bases, with 8 bases in the junction unmatched. The germline V gene yields LGHNA for CDR1 and YNFKEQ for CDR2. This clonotype was sampled from an adult in good health. Sequencing input: peripheral blood. The sequence links TRBV4-2 to TRBJ1-6; 8 bases in between match TRBD1. The nucleotide sequence reads as follows: TGTGCCAGCAGCCAAGCCCCAGGGGGCGTGGGTTCACCCCTCCACTTT. Protein translation: CASSQAPGGVGSPLHF.